The sequence of this T cell receptor beta chain was determined in a study of T cell repertoires in cytomegalovirus infection. About the research overall: HLA-B-restricted CMV epitopes that are well studied were used alongside recently identified HLA-C-restricted ones. Public TCR beta signatures marked donors with CMV infection and the matching HLA. Study-level points and caveats: CMV carriers with the relevant HLA were identified by cumulative public TCR beta family frequency. Dominant in the ex vivo response were TCR beta clonotypes restricted by HLA-C and specific for CMV.

TCRdb used MiXCR to reprocess the reads, holding one entry per CDR3 protein. Of under 120,000 distinct CDR3 sequences in the sample, around 40% are singletons; the top ten hold approximately 74%. Note on this clonotype: The target antigen is unknown.

The CDR3 is made up of 18 amino acids. The ends were cut back, 4 bases at V and 6 bases at J, with 26 bases in the middle. Per germline, CDR1 ENHRY and CDR2 SYGVKD. This clonotype originated in a human donor in good health (CMV status not recorded). Some clones in this sample may be carry-over from other donors' samples. The rearrangement joins TRBV10-3 to TRBJ2-3; perhaps TRBD1 as D (6 bases). The specimen was CD8+ T cells from cultured PBMCs, collected from culture after CMV antigen stimulation. The CDR3 is CAISVSPTGSSSGDTQYF. The CDR3 region has the DNA TGTGCCATCAGTGTCTCTCCGACAGGATCAAGTTCTGGGGATACGCAGTATTTT.